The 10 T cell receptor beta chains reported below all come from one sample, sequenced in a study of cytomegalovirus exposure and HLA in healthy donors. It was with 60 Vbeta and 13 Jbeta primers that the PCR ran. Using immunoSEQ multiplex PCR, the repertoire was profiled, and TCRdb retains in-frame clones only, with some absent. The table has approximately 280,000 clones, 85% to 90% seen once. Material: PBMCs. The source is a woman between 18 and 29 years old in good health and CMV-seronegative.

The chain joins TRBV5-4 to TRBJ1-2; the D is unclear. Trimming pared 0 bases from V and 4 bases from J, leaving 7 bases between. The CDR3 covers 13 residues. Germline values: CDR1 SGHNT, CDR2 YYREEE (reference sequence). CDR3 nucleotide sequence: TGTGCCAGCAGCTTGGCGGGTCTCTATGGCTACACCTTC. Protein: CASSLAGLYGYTF.

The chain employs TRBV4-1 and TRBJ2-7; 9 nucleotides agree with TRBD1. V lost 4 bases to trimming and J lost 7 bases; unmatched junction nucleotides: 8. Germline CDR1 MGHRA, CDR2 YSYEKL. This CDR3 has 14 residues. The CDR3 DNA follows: TGCGCCAGCAGCCTGGGACAGGGCTCATGGGAGCAGTACTTC. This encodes CASSLGQGSWEQYF.

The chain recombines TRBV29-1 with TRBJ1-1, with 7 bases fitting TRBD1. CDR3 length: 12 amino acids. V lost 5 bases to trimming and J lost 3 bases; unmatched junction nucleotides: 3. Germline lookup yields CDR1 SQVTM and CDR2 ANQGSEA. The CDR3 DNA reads TGCAGCGTTACCAGGGGGGACACTGAAGCTTTCTTT. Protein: CSVTRGDTEAFF.

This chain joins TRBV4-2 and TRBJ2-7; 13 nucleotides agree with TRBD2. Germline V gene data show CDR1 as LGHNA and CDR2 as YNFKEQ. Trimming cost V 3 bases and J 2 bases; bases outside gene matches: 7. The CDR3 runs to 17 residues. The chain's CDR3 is CASSHPDGTSGAYEQYF. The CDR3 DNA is TGTGCCAGCAGCCATCCCGACGGGACTAGCGGGGCCTACGAGCAGTACTTC.

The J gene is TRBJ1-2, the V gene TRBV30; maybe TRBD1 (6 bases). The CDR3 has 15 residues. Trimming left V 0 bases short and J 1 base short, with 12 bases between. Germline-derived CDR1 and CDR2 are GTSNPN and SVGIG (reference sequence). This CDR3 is CAWSVRAGVNYGYTF. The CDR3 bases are TGTGCCTGGAGTGTACGGGCAGGGGTTAACTATGGCTACACCTTC.

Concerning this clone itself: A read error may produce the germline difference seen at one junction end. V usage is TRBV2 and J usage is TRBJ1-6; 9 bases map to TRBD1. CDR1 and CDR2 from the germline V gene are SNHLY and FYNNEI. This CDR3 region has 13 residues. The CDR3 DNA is TGTGCCAGCAATTGGGAAGCCGGGACAGGGCTGAACTTT. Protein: CASNWEAGTGLNF.

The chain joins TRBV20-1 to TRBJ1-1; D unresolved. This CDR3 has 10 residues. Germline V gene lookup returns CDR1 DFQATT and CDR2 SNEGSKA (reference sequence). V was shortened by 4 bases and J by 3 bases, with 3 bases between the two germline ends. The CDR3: CSAIDTEAFF. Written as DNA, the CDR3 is TGCAGTGCTATAGACACTGAAGCTTTCTTT.

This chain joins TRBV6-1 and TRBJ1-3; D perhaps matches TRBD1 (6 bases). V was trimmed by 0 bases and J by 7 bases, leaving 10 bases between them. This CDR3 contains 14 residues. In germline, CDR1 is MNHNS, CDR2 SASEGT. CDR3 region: CASSEAGGWNTIYF. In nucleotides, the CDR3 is TGTGCCAGCAGTGAAGCAGGGGGATGGAACACCATATATTTT.

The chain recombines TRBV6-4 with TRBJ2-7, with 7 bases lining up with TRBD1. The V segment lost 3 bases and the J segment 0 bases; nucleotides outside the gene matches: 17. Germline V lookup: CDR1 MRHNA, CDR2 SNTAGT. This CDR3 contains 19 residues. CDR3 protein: CASSDRGLLILNRSYEQYF. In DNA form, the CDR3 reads TGTGCCAGCAGTGATAGGGGGCTCCTGATTTTAAATCGCTCCTACGAGCAGTACTTC.

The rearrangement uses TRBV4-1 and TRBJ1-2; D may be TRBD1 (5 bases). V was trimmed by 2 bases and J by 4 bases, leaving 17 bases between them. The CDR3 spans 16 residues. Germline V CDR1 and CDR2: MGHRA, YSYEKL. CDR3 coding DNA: TGCGCCAGCAGCCAACCCAGCAAGGGGACTGGCTATGGCTACACCTTC. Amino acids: CASSQPSKGTGYGYTF.